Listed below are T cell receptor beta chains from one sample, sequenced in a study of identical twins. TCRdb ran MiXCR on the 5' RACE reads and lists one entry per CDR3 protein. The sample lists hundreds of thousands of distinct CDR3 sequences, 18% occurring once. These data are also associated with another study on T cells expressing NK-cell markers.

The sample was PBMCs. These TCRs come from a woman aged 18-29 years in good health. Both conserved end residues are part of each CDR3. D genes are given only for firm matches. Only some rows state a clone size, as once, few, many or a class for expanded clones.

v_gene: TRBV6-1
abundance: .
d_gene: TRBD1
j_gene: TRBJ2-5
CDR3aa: CASRKGTGSVQRETQYF
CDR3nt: TGTGCCAGCAGAAAGGGGACAGGGAGTGTCCAACGGGAGACCCAGTACTTC

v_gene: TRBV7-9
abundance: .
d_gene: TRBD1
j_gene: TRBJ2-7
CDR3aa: CASSPLKTGIEEQYF
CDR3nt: TGTGCCAGCAGCCCCTTAAAGACAGGGATCGAGGAGCAGTACTTC

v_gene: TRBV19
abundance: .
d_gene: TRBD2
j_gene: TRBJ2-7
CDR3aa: CASSPTSGPYEQYF
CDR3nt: TGTGCCAGTAGTCCTACTAGCGGCCCCTACGAGCAGTACTTC

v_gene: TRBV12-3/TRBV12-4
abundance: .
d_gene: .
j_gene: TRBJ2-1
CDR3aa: CASSLVGGANNEQFF
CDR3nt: TGTGCCAGCAGTTTAGTGGGCGGGGCCAACAATGAGCAGTTCTTC

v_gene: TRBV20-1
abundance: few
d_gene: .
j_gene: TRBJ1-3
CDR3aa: CSASKGGGSGNTIYF
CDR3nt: TGCAGTGCTAGCAAGGGAGGTGGCTCTGGAAACACCATATATTTT

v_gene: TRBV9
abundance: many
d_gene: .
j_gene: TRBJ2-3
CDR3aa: CASSVGTLRTDTQYF
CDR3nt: TGTGCCAGCAGCGTAGGGACACTCCGCACAGATACGCAGTATTTT

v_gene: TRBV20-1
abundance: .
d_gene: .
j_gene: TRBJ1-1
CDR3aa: CSAGPGVGTEAFF
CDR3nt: TGCAGTGCGGGGCCTGGGGTGGGGACTGAAGCTTTCTTT

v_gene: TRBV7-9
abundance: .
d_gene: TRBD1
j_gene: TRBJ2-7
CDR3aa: CASSPRQGINEQYF
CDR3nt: TGTGCCAGCAGCCCCCGACAGGGAATTAACGAGCAGTACTTC

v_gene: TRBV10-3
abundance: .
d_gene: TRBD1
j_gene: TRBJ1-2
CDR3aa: CAISDLRTGIYGYTF
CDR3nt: TGTGCCATCAGTGACCTCAGGACAGGAATCTATGGCTACACCTTC

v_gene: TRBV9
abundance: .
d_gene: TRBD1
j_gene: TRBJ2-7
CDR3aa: CASSVDRGLSEQYF
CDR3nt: TGTGCCAGCAGCGTAGACAGGGGTTTAAGCGAGCAGTACTTC

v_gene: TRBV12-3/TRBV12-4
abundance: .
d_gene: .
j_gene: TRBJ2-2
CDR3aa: CASTHEGSSTGELFF
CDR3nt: TGTGCCAGCACCCACGAGGGGTCGAGCACCGGGGAGCTGTTTTTT

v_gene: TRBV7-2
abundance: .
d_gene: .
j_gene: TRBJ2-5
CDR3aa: CASSLQLEGTQYF
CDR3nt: TGTGCCAGCAGCTTACAACTTGAGGGGACCCAGTACTTC

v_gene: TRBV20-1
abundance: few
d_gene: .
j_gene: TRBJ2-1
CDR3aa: CSARDTGGAPSSYNEQFF
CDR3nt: TGCAGTGCTAGAGATACGGGCGGGGCCCCCAGCTCCTACAATGAGCAGTTCTTC

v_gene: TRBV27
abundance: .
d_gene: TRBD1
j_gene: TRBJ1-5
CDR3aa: CASNNRDRLDSNQPQHF
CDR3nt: TGTGCCAGCAACAACCGGGACAGGCTTGATAGCAATCAGCCCCAGCATTTT

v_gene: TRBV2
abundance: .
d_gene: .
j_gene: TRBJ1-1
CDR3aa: CASTQGIDTEAFF
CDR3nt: TGTGCCAGCACGCAGGGAATCGACACTGAAGCTTTCTTT

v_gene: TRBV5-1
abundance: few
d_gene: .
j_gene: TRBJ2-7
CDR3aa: CASSYLRGEHYEQYF
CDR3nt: TGCGCCAGCAGCTACCTCAGGGGGGAGCACTACGAGCAGTACTTC

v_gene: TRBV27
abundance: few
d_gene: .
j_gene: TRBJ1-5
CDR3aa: CASCSLTGNQPQHF
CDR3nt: TGTGCCAGCTGTTCGTTGACGGGGAATCAGCCCCAGCATTTT

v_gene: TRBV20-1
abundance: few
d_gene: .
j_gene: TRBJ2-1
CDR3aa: CSATRGQRSYNEQFF
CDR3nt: TGCAGTGCAACTAGAGGTCAGCGGTCCTACAATGAGCAGTTCTTC

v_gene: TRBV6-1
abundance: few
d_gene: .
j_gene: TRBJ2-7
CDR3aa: CATRRQAGSYEQYF
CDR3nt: TGTGCCACCCGGCGACAGGCGGGCTCCTACGAGCAGTACTTC

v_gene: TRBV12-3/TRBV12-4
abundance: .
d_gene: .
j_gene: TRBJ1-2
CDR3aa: CASSFTKDLDYGYTF
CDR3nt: TGTGCCAGCAGTTTTACGAAGGACCTAGACTATGGCTACACCTTC

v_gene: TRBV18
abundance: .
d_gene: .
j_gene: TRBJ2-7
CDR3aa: CASSPLLSNEQYF
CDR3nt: TGTGCCAGCTCACCTCTGTTGAGCAACGAGCAGTACTTC

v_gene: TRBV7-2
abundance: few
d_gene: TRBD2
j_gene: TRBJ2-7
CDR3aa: CASSSSGRVYEQYF
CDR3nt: TGTGCCAGCAGTTCTAGCGGGAGGGTTTACGAGCAGTACTTC

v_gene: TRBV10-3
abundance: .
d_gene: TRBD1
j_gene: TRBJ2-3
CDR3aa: CAISEGSHRGFADTQYF
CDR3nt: TGTGCCATCAGTGAGGGCTCGCACAGGGGGTTTGCAGATACGCAGTATTTT

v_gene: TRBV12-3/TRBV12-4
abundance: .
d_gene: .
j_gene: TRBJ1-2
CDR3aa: CASSRRGGGVAYGYTF
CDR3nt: TGTGCCAGCAGTCGCCGCGGGGGGGGAGTTGCCTATGGCTACACCTTC

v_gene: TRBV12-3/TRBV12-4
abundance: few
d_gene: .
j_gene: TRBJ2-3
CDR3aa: CASSTALELTQYF
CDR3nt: TGTGCCAGCAGCACCGCTTTGGAGCTTACGCAGTATTTT

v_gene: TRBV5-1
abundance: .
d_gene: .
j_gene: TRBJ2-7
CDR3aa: CASSLSSPSDEQYF
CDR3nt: TGCGCCAGCAGCTTGTCCAGCCCGTCGGACGAGCAGTACTTC

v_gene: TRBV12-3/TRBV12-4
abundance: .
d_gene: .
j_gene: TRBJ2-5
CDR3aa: CASIHFQETQYF
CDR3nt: TGTGCCAGCATCCACTTCCAAGAGACCCAGTACTTC

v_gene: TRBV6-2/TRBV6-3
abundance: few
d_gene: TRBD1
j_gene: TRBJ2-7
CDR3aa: CASSPRRTGIEQYF
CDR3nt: TGTGCCAGCAGTCCCCGTCGGACAGGGATAGAGCAGTACTTC

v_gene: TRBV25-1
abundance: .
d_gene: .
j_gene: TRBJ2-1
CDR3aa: CASQRGSSSYNEQFF
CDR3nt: TGTGCCAGCCAACGGGGCTCGAGCTCCTACAATGAGCAGTTCTTC

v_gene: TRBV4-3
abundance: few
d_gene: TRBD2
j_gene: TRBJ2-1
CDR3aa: CASSGSGRGYNEQFF
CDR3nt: TGCGCCAGCAGCGGTAGCGGGAGAGGGTACAATGAGCAGTTCTTC

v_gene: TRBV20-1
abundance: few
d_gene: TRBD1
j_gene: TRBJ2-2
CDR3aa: CSARGVDRGNTGELFF
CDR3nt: TGCAGTGCTAGAGGCGTAGACAGGGGTAACACCGGGGAGCTGTTTTTT

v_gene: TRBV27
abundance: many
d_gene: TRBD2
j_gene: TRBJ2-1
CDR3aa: CASSLTGTSGGEQFF
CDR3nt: TGTGCCAGCAGTCTAACCGGGACTAGCGGGGGTGAGCAGTTCTTC

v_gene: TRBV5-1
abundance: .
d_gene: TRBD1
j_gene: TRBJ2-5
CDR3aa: CASIPGTGARETQYF
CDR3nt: TGCGCCAGCATCCCAGGGACAGGGGCAAGAGAGACCCAGTACTTC

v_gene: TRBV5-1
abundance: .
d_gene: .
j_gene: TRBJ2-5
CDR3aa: CASSFRSEETQYF
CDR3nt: TGCGCCAGCAGCTTTCGTAGCGAAGAGACCCAGTACTTC

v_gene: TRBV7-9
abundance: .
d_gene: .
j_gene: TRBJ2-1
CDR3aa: CASSSRGINEQFF
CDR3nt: TGTGCCAGCAGTTCAAGGGGGATCAATGAGCAGTTCTTC

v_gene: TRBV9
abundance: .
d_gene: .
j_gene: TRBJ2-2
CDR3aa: CASSVDGDTGELFF
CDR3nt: TGTGCCAGCAGCGTAGATGGTGACACCGGGGAGCTGTTTTTT

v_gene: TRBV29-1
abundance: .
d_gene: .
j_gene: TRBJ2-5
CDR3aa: CSVGRRETQYF
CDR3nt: TGCAGCGTCGGACGACGAGAGACCCAGTACTTC